Each of the 6 T cell receptor beta chains below was sequenced from the same sample in a study of cytomegalovirus exposure and HLA in healthy donors. Amplification used 60 Vbeta primers and 13 Jbeta primers. Method: immunoSEQ multiplex PCR; TCRdb's copy keeps in-frame clones and lacks some. The data contain some 99,000 clones, less than 80% of them singletons. Sequencing used PBMCs. The receptor source for this set is a man aged 40-55 years in good health and CMV-seronegative.

The genes are TRBV18 and TRBJ2-5; possible D gene TRBD1, 7 bases. CDR1 and CDR2 (germline): KGHSH, LQKENI. Trimming cost V 6 bases and J 0 bases, with 14 bases left between them. There are 15 residues in the CDR3. The CDR3 DNA follows: TGTGCCAGCTCCCGCGGGACAGACTACCAAGAGACCCAGTACTTC. As protein: CASSRGTDYQETQYF.

The chain links TRBV13 to TRBJ1-2, with D perhaps matching TRBD1 (5 bases). Looked up from germline, CDR1 is PRHDT and CDR2 is FYEKMQ (reference sequence). CDR3 length: 14 residues. Between the trimmed V and J ends, which lost 5 bases and 2 bases, there was a span of 12 bases. CDR3 protein: CASSPGRGNYGYTF. The CDR3 DNA sequence: TGTGCCAGCAGCCCCGGACGGGGGAACTATGGCTACACCTTC.

J is TRBJ1-1 and V is TRBV18; TRBD1 is a possible D gene (5 bases). From germline, CDR1 is KGHSH and CDR2 LQKENI. With 3 bases removed from V and 1 base from J, the gap between germline ends came to 9 bases. The CDR3 is 14 residues long. The CDR3 sequence: CASSPRDANTEAFF. CDR3 nucleotide sequence: TGTGCCAGCTCACCGCGGGACGCGAACACTGAAGCTTTCTTT.

V usage is TRBV12-5 and J usage is TRBJ2-5; TRBD2 aligns across 7 bases. The CDR3 loop spans 14 amino acids. Germline-derived CDR1 and CDR2 are LGHNT and FRNRAP. The V gene end was trimmed by 10 bases and the J gene end by 3 bases; junction bases not matched to a gene: 11. CDR3 in DNA: TGTGCTATCATACCCGGGGGAGGGGAAGAGACCCAGTACTTC. Amino acid sequence: CAIIPGGGEETQYF.

Concerning this clone itself: This specimen includes other DNA sequences encoding the same CDR3. This chain uses TRBV29-1 with TRBJ1-1; a weak D match, TRBD1 (5 bases). Deletions cut 3 bases from V and 6 bases from J, with 14 bases between. CDR1 SQVTM and CDR2 ANQGSEA come from the germline V gene. The CDR3 is 13 residues long. Here the CDR3 reads CSVEGAGRAEAFF. The CDR3, as DNA: TGCAGCGTTGAGGGCGCAGGGAGGGCTGAAGCTTTCTTT.

The chain couples TRBV5-5 to TRBJ2-7; 7 bases are a match to TRBD1. Germline CDR1 SGHKS, CDR2 YYEKEE (reference sequence). There are 14 residues in the CDR3. V was pared by 3 bases and J by 3 bases, with 6 bases of the junction left unmatched. As DNA, the CDR3 is TGTGCCAGCAGCTCTGGGACAGAGATCTACGAGCAGTACTTC. Translated: CASSSGTEIYEQYF.